The 15 T cell receptor beta chains below all came from one sample that was sequenced in a study of blood T cells in healthy people across ages. A J-beta primer mix and a sample-barcoded 5' primer were used in a second PCR of roughly 6 to 12 cycles. TCRdb ran MiXCR on the 5' RACE reads and lists one entry per CDR3 protein. The profile shows roughly 550,000 distinct CDR3 sequences, around 24% of them singletons. This sample also belongs to another study, concerning T cells of mothers and their children.

Source material: blood. Receptor source: a boy younger than 18 in good health.

Only a few counts were recorded for this clonotype. The CDR3 protein is CASSYYASAHEQYF. The CDR3 DNA is TGTGCCAGCAGTTATTATGCTAGCGCCCACGAGCAGTACTTC. J is TRBJ2-7 and V is TRBV6-5; tentative D call: TRBD2 (6 bases). V shed 3 bases and J shed 5 bases, with 14 bases lying between them. Germline lookup yields CDR1 MNHEY and CDR2 SVGAGI. The CDR3 extends over 14 amino acids.

The chain employs TRBV4-3 and TRBJ1-6; D gene uncertain. Germline V gene lookup returns CDR1 LGHNA and CDR2 YSLEER. V gave up 1 base and J gave up 3 bases, with 10 bases separating them. The CDR3 length is 16 residues. The CDR3 sequence is CASSQARTGYNSPLHF. DNA of the CDR3: TGCGCCAGCAGCCAAGCGAGGACGGGCTATAATTCACCCCTCCACTTT.

The V call is TRBV20-1, the J call TRBJ2-5; possible D gene TRBD2, 6 bases. Trimming took off 1 base at V and 4 bases at J, with 16 bases between the two ends. The CDR3 sequence is 15 residues long. Germline assignment: CDR1 DFQATT and CDR2 SNEGSKA (reference sequence). The CDR3 bases are TGCAGTGCTAGAGGCACGAGGGTCGGGGGAGAGACCCAGTACTTC. Its translation is CSARGTRVGGETQYF.

This clonotype was seen more than once but under ten times. The chain combines TRBV7-2 with TRBJ2-5; TRBD1 agrees at 7 bases. The DNA matches TRBJ2-7 better at its end, which makes the J call doubtful. This CDR3 has 14 residues. The V gene's germline CDR1 is SGHTA and CDR2 FQGNSA. The CDR3 sequence is CASSLVNQGDEQYF. CDR3 coding DNA: TGTGCCAGCAGCTTAGTCAACCAGGGGGACGAGCAGTACTTC.

The rearrangement uses TRBV28 and TRBJ2-1, with 7 bases matching TRBD2. The CDR3 runs 14 residues. The germline CDR1 and CDR2 sequences are MDHEN and SYDVKM. V trimming: 5 bases; J trimming: 5 bases; junction bases outside the gene matches: 6. In DNA form, the CDR3 reads TGTGCCAGCAGTCTTTGGACTAGTAACAATGAGCAGTTCTTC. Translating it yields CASSLWTSNNEQFF.

CDR3 amino acids: CATSYDEQYF. In DNA, the CDR3 is TGTGCCACCAGCTACGATGAGCAGTACTTC. The rearrangement uses TRBV24-1 and TRBJ2-5; D is unresolved. Deletions cut 7 bases from V and 11 bases from J, with 10 bases between. The CDR3 is made up of 10 amino acids. Germline values: CDR1 KGHDR, CDR2 SFDVKD.

The rearrangement uses TRBV5-6 and TRBJ1-1, with 8 bases fitting TRBD1. J lost 3 bases, V lost 0 bases, and 4 bases had no gene match. CDR3 length: 15 amino acids. Germline V gives CDR1 SGHDT, CDR2 YYEEEE. CDR3 sequence reads: CASSLAGGLDTEAFF. The CDR3 nucleotides are TGTGCCAGCAGCTTGGCAGGGGGCTTGGACACTGAAGCTTTCTTT.

CDR3 coding DNA: TGTGCCAGCAGTGACCCTACCTGGGTGGAGCTGTTTTTT. It yields the protein CASSDPTWVELFF. This rearrangement joins TRBV28 to TRBJ2-2; no firm D call. The CDR3 contains 13 residues. CDR1 MDHEN and CDR2 SYDVKM come from the germline V gene. V was clipped by 5 bases and J by 10 bases, with 14 bases between them.

This clonotype was counted a few times. V and J are TRBV7-2 and TRBJ1-6; the match to TRBD1 covers 7 bases. V shed 6 bases and J 11 bases; nucleotides not matched to a gene: 10. The CDR3 is 14 amino acids. Germline V gives CDR1 SGHTA, CDR2 FQGNSA. CDR3 DNA: TGTGCCAGCAGTTTGAGGGAACAGGGGCCACCCCTCCACTTT. Residues: CASSLREQGPPLHF.

The chain uses TRBV2 and TRBJ1-6, with D uncertain. Trimming stripped 5 bases from V and 7 bases from J, with 12 bases between. The germline V gene has CDR1 SNHLY and CDR2 FYNNEI. The CDR3 totals 14 residues. The CDR3 loop reads CASSWERSNSPLHF. The CDR3 DNA reads as TGTGCCAGCAGTTGGGAAAGGTCCAATTCACCCCTCCACTTT.

The chain couples TRBV21-1 to TRBJ2-7; the D call TRBD1 from the table was never checked on the DNA. TRBV21-1 has pseudogene status. This CDR3 comprises 15 residues. The CDR3 DNA follows: TGTGCCAGCATCGATCGGACAGGGGGCCGCTACGAGCAGTACTTC. Its translation is CASIDRTGGRYEQYF.

The chain employs TRBV6-5 and TRBJ2-5; 14 positions match TRBD2. The DNA end favors TRBJ2-7, so the J call may be wrong. Germline CDR1 and CDR2: MNHEY and SVGAGI. The CDR3 sequence is 16 residues long. The CDR3 region has the DNA TGTGCCAGCAGTTACTCGAAGGGACTAGCGGGAGACGAGCAGTACTTC. It encodes CASSYSKGLAGDEQYF.

This chain joins TRBV11-1 and TRBJ2-4, with D maybe TRBD1 (6 bases). V was clipped by 1 base and J by 0 bases, with 22 bases between them. There are 20 residues in the CDR3. The germline V gene encodes CDR1 SGHAT and CDR2 FQDESV (reference sequence). The CDR3 region has the DNA TGTGCCAGCAGCTTAGTCCGCCGGGACACAGTTTCTCTAGCCAAAAACATTCAGTACTTC. Amino acid sequence: CASSLVRRDTVSLAKNIQYF.

This chain's CDR3 is CASSQVPGVVYNEQFF. The DNA of the CDR3 is TGCGCCAGCAGCCAAGTCCCGGGAGTAGTCTACAATGAGCAGTTCTTC. This chain links TRBV4-3 with TRBJ2-1; tentatively, D is TRBD2 (6 bases). V was shortened by 1 base and J by 3 bases, with 13 bases between the two germline ends. Germline assignment: CDR1 LGHNA and CDR2 YSLEER. The CDR3 consists of 16 residues.

The chain uses TRBV28 and TRBJ2-2, with D perhaps TRBD2 (5 bases). Germline loops: CDR1 MDHEN, CDR2 SYDVKM. V lost 8 bases, J lost 5 bases, and 15 bases lay in between. This CDR3 is 14 amino acids long. CDR3 nucleotide sequence: TGTGCCAGCTCGGGATTTTCTGGGACCGGGGAGCTGTTTTTT. Its translation: CASSGFSGTGELFF.